This T cell receptor beta chain appears in the sequencing data of a study of blood T cell repertoires in COVID-19. Whole-study context: Samples taken during acute and convalescent COVID-19 were collected in the United States, Italy and Spain.

Sequencing was performed with immunoSEQ multiplex PCR; in TCRdb, only in-frame clones are kept and a portion is missing. The sample lists about 220,000 clones, 86% occurring once. Recruitment covered about two dozen US areas and drew participants whose ages spanned roughly 18 to 89 years. Researchers sorted participants into cohorts using their self-reported clinical history. In germline, CDR1 is MNHEY, CDR2 SVGAGI. This CDR3 spans 14 amino acids. V lost 0 bases and J 8 bases, leaving 13 bases between the germline ends. The sequence was obtained from a woman aged 40-49 years with acute COVID-19. What was sequenced was PBMCs or T cells enriched from blood (not recorded which). This sequence joins TRBV6-5 and TRBJ1-2; D perhaps matches TRBD1 (6 bases). CDR3 sequence (DNA): TGTGCCAGCAGTTACTCAGGGGGTTTGCGGGGCTACACCTTC. Translating it yields CASSYSGGLRGYTF.